These 18 T cell receptor beta chains came from one sample sequenced in a study of T cell responses to AZD1222 COVID-19 vaccine. Only in-frame clones appear in the TCRdb table, and some are missing; sequencing was by immunoSEQ multiplex PCR. The repertoire holds under 150,000 clones, with 65% to 90% as singletons. Sequencing used peripheral blood, obtained 28 days after the second dose of the MenACWY control vaccine. Source of these receptors: an adult who received the MenACWY meningococcal vaccine as a control.

This clone was counted a single time. The gene calls are TRBV3-1 (or the pseudogene TRBV3-2) and TRBJ2-2; D is unresolved. CDR3 size: 12 residues. The ends were cut back, 6 bases at V and 4 bases at J, with 6 bases in the middle. From germline, CDR1 is LGHDT and CDR2 YNNKEL (reference sequence). The CDR3 region has the DNA TGTGCCAGCAGTCAACCCACCGGGGAGCTGTTTTTT. Its translation: CASSQPTGELFF.

J is TRBJ2-2 and V is TRBV5-5, with D perhaps given as TRBD1 or TRBD2 (6 bases each). The CDR3 has 15 amino acids. Germline-derived CDR1 and CDR2 are SGHKS and YYEKEE (reference sequence). Trimming cost V 3 bases and J 5 bases, with 14 bases left between them. The chain's CDR3 is CASSWVGGGTGELFF. CDR3 nucleotide sequence: TGTGCCAGCAGCTGGGTGGGGGGCGGGACCGGGGAGCTGTTTTTT. The full variable domain, completed using reference TRBV5-5 and TRBJ2-2, is DAGVTQSPTHLIKTRGQQVTLRCSPISGHKSVSWYQQVLGQGPQFIFQYYEKEERGRGNFPDRFSARQFPNYSSELNVNALLLGDSALYLCASSWVGGGTGELFFGEGSRLTVL.

CDR3 bases: TGTGCCAGCAGCTTAGTCGCGGACGGGAGGCTTGAGCAGTTCTTC. This encodes CASSLVADGRLEQFF. The chain recombines TRBV11-2 with TRBJ2-1, with 7 bases fitting TRBD2. This CDR3 is 15 amino acids long. The junction had 9 bases not matched to a gene; V was cut back by 1 base and J by 9 bases. The germline gives CDR1 SGHAT, CDR2 FQNNGV.

The gene calls are TRBV5-1 and TRBJ2-7; TRBD1 matches at 8 bases. J gave up 1 base and V 4 bases, and 7 bases lay outside the gene matches. There are 15 residues in the CDR3. Germline lookup yields CDR1 SGHRS and CDR2 YFSETQ. The DNA for the CDR3 is TGCGCCAGCAGCGGGGGGACAGGCCTATCCTACGAGCAGTACTTC. It specifies CASSGGTGLSYEQYF.

Only one count was recorded for this clone. The rearrangement links TRBV6-5 to TRBJ2-7; 11 bases align to TRBD2. CDR1 MNHEY and CDR2 SVGAGI come from the germline V gene. The CDR3 runs to 14 residues. V trimming: 2 bases; J trimming: 3 bases; junction bases outside the gene matches: 0. The CDR3 sequence: CASSYGLAGYEQYF. In nucleotides, the CDR3 is TGTGCCAGCAGTTACGGACTAGCGGGCTACGAGCAGTACTTC.

V and J are TRBV6-5 and TRBJ2-7; no reliable D call. V lost 0 bases and J lost 0, with 9 bases in between. Germline-derived CDR1 and CDR2 are MNHEY and SVGAGI. CDR3 length equals 15 residues. CDR3 bases: TGTGCCAGCAGTTACTCGGCGCCGAGCTCCTACGAGCAGTACTTC. Its translation is CASSYSAPSSYEQYF.

This chain links TRBV4-2 with TRBJ2-3, with 9 bases aligning to TRBD2. Germline V gives CDR1 LGHNA, CDR2 YNFKEQ. Losses at the gene ends were 0 bases for V and 6 bases for J; bases not matched to a gene: 13. The CDR3 has 18 amino acids. The CDR3 DNA sequence: TGTGCCAGCAGCCAAGAGGTTGCGGCTAGCGGGACCGGTGATACGCAGTATTTT. Translating it yields CASSQEVAASGTGDTQYF.

This clone was counted a single time. V is TRBV14 and J is TRBJ2-7; 7 bases align to TRBD1. The length of the CDR3 is 13 residues. CDR1 is SGHDN and CDR2 is FVKESK in the germline V gene. The trim removed 3 bases at V and 5 bases at J, leaving 4 bases unmatched. CDR3 sequence (DNA): TGTGCCAGCAGCCAGTGGGACAGCGACGAGCAGTACTTC. As protein: CASSQWDSDEQYF. Full variable domain (missing parts from reference TRBV14 and TRBJ2-7): EAGVTQFPSHSVIEKGQTVTLRCDPISGHDNLYWYRRVMGKEIKFLLHFVKESKQDESGMPNNRFLAERTGGTYSTLKVQPAELEDSGVYFCASSQWDSDEQYFGPGTRLTVT.

V usage is TRBV18 and J usage is TRBJ2-7, with 11 bases lining up with TRBD2. V was pared by 0 bases and J by 5 bases, with 6 bases of the junction left unmatched. The CDR3 totals 16 residues. Germline loops: CDR1 KGHSH, CDR2 LQKENI. DNA for the CDR3: TGTGCCAGCTCACCACCCGCTAGCGGGGGGTTAAACGAGCAGTACGTC. Translated, it gives CASSPPASGGLNEQYV.

This chain links TRBV5-1 with TRBJ2-2; a possible D gene is TRBD2 (6 bases). The CDR3 is 15 residues long. Trimming stripped 2 bases from V and 4 bases from J, with 12 bases between. CDR1 is SGHRS and CDR2 is YFSETQ in the germline V gene. CDR3 bases: TGCGCCAGCAGCTTAGGCGGCGGGGTCACCGGGGAGCTGTTTTTT. Translation: CASSLGGGVTGELFF.

The chain has TRBV6-4 and TRBJ1-2, with D possibly TRBD1 on 5 matching bases. CDR3 size: 13 residues. Germline CDR1 is MRHNA and CDR2 is SNTAGT. V was clipped by 6 bases and J by 8 bases, with 16 bases between them. This chain's CDR3 is CASRRTLTEGYTF. CDR3 DNA: TGTGCCAGCAGAAGGACACTCACGGAAGGCTACACCTTC.

This clone was seen only a few times. The J gene is TRBJ1-2, the V gene TRBV5-5; 9 positions agree with TRBD1. The V gene's germline CDR1 is SGHKS and CDR2 YYEKEE (reference sequence). V lost 6 bases, J lost 12 bases, and 12 bases stayed unmatched. The CDR3 extends over 13 amino acids. CDR3 loop: CASIPPDRGIDTF. The CDR3 nucleotides are TGTGCCAGCATCCCCCCGGACAGGGGAATCGACACCTTC. Full variable domain (missing parts from reference TRBV5-5 and TRBJ1-2): DAGVTQSPTHLIKTRGQQVTLRCSPISGHKSVSWYQQVLGQGPQFIFQYYEKEERGRGNFPDRFSARQFPNYSSELNVNALLLGDSALYLCASIPPDRGIDTFGSGTRLTVV.

This clone showed up just once. The rearrangement uses TRBV29-1 and TRBJ2-7; D possibly uses TRBD1 or TRBD2 (6 bases each). In germline, CDR1 is SQVTM, CDR2 ANQGSEA. The length of the CDR3 is 16 residues. V gave up 4 bases and J gave up 0 bases, with 19 bases separating them. CDR3 amino acids: CSVARKGGAGSYEQYF. The CDR3, as DNA: TGCAGCGTTGCCCGGAAGGGGGGCGCGGGCTCCTACGAGCAGTACTTC.

The chain is built from TRBV2 and TRBJ2-2; 10 bases fit TRBD1. Germline CDR1 and CDR2: SNHLY and FYNNEI. With 4 bases clipped from V and 4 bases from J, the junction kept 6 bases outside the gene matches. The CDR3 runs to 16 residues. CDR3: CASSVTGGAITGELFF. CDR3 in DNA: TGTGCCAGCAGTGTGACAGGGGGCGCAATCACCGGGGAGCTGTTTTTT.

The V call is TRBV11-2, the J call TRBJ2-7; perhaps TRBD2 as D (5 bases). The CDR3 runs to 15 residues. V was clipped by 1 base and J by 6 bases, with 16 bases between them. The germline V gene has CDR1 SGHAT and CDR2 FQNNGV. CDR3 region: CASSLGRHSAGEQYF. The CDR3 coding sequence is TGTGCCAGCAGCTTAGGGAGACATAGCGCAGGCGAGCAGTACTTC.

This clone was counted only a few times. The same CDR3 can be traced to other DNA sequences in this sample. The J gene is TRBJ2-7, the V gene TRBV5-6; D gene unclear. The V end lost 0 bases, the J end lost 2 bases, and 3 bases lay between the germline ends. The CDR3 totals 12 residues. Germline assignment: CDR1 SGHDT and CDR2 YYEEEE. The CDR3 sequence is CASSLGAYEQYF. DNA of the CDR3: TGTGCCAGCAGCTTGGGAGCCTACGAGCAGTACTTC.

The V gene is TRBV9, the J gene TRBJ1-4, with 7 bases fitting TRBD1. The CDR3 has 15 amino acids. V trimming: 4 bases; J trimming: 4 bases; junction bases outside the gene matches: 7. Looked up from germline, CDR1 is SGDLS and CDR2 is YYNGEE. The DNA of the CDR3 is TGTGCCAGCAGCCCCCGACAGGGCGGTAATGAAAAACTGTTTTTT. Translation: CASSPRQGGNEKLFF.

V and J are TRBV14 and TRBJ2-2; D gene unclear. The V end was cut by 4 bases, the J end by 4 bases, with 7 bases between. Germline V gene lookup returns CDR1 SGHDN and CDR2 FVKESK. The CDR3 contains 13 residues. CDR3 sequence (DNA): TGTGCCAGCAGCCCTAGGAGCACCGGGGAGCTGTTTTTT. Protein: CASSPRSTGELFF.